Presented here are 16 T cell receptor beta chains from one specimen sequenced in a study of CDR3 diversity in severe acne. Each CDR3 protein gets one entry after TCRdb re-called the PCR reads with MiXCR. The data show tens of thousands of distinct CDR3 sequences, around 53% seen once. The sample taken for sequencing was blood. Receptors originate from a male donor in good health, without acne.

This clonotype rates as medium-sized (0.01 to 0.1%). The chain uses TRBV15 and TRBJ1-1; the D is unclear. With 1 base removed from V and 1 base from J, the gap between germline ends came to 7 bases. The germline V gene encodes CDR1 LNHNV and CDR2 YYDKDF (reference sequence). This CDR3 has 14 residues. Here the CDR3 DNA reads TGTGCCACCAGCAGAGGGAGGGAGAACACTGAAGCTTTCTTT. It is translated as CATSRGRENTEAFF. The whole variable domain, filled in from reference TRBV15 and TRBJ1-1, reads DAMVIQNPRYQVTQFGKPVTLSCSQTLNHNVMYWYQQKSSQAPKLLFHYYDKDFNNEADTPDNFQSRRPNTSFCFLDIRSPGLGDTAMYLCATSRGRENTEAFFGQGTRLTVV.

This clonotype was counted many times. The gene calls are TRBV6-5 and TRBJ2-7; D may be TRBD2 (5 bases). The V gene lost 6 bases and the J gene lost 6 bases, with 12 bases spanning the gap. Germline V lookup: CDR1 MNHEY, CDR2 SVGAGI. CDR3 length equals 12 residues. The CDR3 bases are TGTGCCAGCAGCGCCGGGGAGTCCGAGCAGTACTTC. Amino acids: CASSAGESEQYF.

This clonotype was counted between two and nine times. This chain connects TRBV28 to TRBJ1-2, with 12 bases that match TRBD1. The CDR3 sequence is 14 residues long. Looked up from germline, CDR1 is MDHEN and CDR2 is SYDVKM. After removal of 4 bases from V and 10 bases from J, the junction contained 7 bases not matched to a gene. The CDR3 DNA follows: TGTGCCAGCAGTTCAAACCCGGGACAGGGGGCCTACACCTTC. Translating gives CASSSNPGQGAYTF.

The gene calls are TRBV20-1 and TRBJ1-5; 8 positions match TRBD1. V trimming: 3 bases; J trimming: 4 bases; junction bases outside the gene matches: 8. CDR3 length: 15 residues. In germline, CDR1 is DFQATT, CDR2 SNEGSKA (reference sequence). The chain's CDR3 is CSASRADRGNQPQHF. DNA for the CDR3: TGCAGTGCTAGTAGGGCCGACAGGGGAAATCAGCCCCAGCATTTT.

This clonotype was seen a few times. CDR3 coding DNA: TGTGCCAGTAGTATCGGTTACACTGAAGCTTTCTTT. Translation: CASSIGYTEAFF. The V call is TRBV19, the J call TRBJ1-1; no definite D call. V lost 3 bases and J lost 3, with 5 bases in between. There are 12 residues in the CDR3. Germline V gene sequence: CDR1 LNHDA, CDR2 SQIVND (reference sequence).

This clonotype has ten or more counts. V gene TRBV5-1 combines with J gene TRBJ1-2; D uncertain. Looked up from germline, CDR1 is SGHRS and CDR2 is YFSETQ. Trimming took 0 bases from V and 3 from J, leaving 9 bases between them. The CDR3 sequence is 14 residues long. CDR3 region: CASSLGHRDYGYTF. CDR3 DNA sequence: TGCGCCAGCAGCTTGGGTCACCGAGACTATGGCTACACCTTC.

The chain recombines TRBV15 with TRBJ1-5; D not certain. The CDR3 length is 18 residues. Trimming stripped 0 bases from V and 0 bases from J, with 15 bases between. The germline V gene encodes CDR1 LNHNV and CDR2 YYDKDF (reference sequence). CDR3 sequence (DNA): TGTGCCACCAGCAGAGATGCTCAAACAGATTATAGCAATCAGCCCCAGCATTTT. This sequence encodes CATSRDAQTDYSNQPQHF.

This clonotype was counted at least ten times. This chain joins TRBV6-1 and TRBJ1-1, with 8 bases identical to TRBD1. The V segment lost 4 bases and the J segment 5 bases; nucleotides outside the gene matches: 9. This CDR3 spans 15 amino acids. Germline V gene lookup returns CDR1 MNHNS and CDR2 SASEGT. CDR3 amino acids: CASSAYGQGRTEAFF. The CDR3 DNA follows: TGTGCCAGCAGTGCCTACGGACAGGGAAGGACTGAAGCTTTCTTT.

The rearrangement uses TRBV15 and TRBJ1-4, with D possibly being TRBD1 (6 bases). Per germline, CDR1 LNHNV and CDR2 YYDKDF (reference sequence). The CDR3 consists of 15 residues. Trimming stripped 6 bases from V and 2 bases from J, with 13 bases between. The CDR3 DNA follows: TGTGCCACCAGGGACAGCGAACATACTAATGAAAAACTGTTTTTT. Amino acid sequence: CATRDSEHTNEKLFF. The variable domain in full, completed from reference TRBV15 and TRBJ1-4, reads DAMVIQNPRYQVTQFGKPVTLSCSQTLNHNVMYWYQQKSSQAPKLLFHYYDKDFNNEADTPDNFQSRRPNTSFCFLDIRSPGLGDTAMYLCATRDSEHTNEKLFFGSGTQLSVL.

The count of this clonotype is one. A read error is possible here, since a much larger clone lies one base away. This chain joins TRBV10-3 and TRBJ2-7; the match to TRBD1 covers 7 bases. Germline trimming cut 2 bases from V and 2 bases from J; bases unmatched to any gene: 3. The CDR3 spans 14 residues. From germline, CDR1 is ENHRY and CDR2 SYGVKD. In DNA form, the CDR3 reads TGTGCCATCAGTGAGGGGACAGCCGCCTACGAGCAGTACTTC. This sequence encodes CAISEGTAAYEQYF.

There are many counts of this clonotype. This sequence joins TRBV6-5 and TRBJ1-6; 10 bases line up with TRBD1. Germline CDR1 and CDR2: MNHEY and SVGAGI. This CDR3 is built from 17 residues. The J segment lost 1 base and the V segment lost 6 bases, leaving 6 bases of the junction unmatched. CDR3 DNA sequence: TGTGCCAGCAGCCCGGGACAGGGGCAATCCTATAATTCACCCCTCCACTTT. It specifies CASSPGQGQSYNSPLHF.

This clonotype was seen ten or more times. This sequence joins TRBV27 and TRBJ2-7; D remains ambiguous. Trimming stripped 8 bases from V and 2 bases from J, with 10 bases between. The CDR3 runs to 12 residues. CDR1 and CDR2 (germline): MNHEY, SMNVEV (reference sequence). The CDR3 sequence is CASRSEAYEQYF. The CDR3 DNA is TGTGCCAGCCGTTCCGAGGCCTACGAGCAGTACTTC.

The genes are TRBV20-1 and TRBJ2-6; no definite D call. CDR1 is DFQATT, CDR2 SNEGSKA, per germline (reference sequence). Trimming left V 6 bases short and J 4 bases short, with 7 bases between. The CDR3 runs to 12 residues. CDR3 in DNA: TGCAGTGCCGCACCGGGGGCCAACGTCCTGACTTTC. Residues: CSAAPGANVLTF.

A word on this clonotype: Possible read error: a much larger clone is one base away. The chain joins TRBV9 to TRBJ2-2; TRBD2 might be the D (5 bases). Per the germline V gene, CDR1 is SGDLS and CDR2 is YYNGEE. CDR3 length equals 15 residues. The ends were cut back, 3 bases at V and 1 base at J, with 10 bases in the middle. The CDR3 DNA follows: TGTGCCAGCAGCGAGGAACGGGGGAACACCGGGGAGCTGTTTTTT. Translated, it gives CASSEERGNTGELFF.

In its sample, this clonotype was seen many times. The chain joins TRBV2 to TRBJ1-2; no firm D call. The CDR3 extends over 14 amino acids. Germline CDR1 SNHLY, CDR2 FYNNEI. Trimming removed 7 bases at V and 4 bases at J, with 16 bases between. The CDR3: CASTISAETYGYTF. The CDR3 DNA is TGTGCCAGCACCATATCGGCAGAAACCTATGGCTACACCTTC. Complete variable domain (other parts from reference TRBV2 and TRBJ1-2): EPEVTQTPSHQVTQMGQEVILRCVPISNHLYFYWYRQILGQKVEFLVSFYNNEISEKSEIFDDQFSVERPDGSNFTLKIRSTKLEDSAMYFCASTISAETYGYTFGSGTRLTVV.

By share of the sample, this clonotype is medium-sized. This CDR3 reads CSVRDSRNTIYF. In nucleotides, the CDR3 is TGCAGCGTAAGGGACAGTAGAAACACCATATATTTT. The chain is built from TRBV29-1 and TRBJ1-3; TRBD1 aligns across 7 bases. Trimming removed 6 bases from V and 5 bases from J; junction bases left unmatched: 4. This CDR3 is built from 12 residues. Germline CDR1 reads SQVTM; CDR2 reads ANQGSEA.